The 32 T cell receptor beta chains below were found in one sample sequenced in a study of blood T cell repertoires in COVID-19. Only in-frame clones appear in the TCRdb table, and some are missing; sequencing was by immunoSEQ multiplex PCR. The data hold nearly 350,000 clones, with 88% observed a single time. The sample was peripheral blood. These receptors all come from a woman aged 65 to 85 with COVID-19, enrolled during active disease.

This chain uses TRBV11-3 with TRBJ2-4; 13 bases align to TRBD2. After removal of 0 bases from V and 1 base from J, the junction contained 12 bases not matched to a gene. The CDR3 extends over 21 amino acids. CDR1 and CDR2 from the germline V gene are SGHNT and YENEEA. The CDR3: CASSLEYETSGGKTAKNIQYF. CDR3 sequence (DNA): TGTGCCAGCAGCTTAGAATACGAGACTAGCGGGGGGAAGACGGCCAAAAACATTCAGTACTTC.

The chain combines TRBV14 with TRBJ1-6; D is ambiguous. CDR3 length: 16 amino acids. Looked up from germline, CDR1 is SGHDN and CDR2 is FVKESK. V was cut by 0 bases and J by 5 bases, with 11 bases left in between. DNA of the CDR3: TGTGCCAGCAGCCAAGATAGCGGGATTCATAATTCACCCCTCCACTTT. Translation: CASSQDSGIHNSPLHF.

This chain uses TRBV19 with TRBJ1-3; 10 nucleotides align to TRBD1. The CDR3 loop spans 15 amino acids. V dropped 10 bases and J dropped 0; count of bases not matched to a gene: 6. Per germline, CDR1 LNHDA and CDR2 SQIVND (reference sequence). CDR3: CATRQGAYSGNTIYF. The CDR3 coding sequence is TGTGCCACCAGACAGGGGGCGTACTCTGGAAACACCATATATTTT.

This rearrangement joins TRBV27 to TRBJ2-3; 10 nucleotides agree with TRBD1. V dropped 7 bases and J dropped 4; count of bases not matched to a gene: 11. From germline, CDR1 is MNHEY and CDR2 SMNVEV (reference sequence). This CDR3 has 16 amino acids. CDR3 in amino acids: CASIEGTGATPDTQYF. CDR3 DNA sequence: TGTGCCAGCATCGAGGGGACAGGGGCCACCCCAGATACGCAGTATTTT.

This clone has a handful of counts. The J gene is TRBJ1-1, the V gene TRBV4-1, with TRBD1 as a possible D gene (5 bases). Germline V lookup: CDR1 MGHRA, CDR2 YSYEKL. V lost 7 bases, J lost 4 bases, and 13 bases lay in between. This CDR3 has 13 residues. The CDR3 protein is CASKPGQGTEAFF. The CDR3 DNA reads TGCGCCAGCAAGCCCGGGCAGGGCACTGAAGCTTTCTTT.

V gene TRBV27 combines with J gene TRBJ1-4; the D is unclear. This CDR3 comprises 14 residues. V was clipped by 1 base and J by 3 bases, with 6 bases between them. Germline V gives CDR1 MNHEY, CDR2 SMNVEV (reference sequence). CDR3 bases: TGTGCCAGCAGTTTATGGGGAGCTAATGAAAAACTGTTTTTT. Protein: CASSLWGANEKLFF. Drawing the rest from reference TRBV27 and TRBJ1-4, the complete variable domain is EAQVTQNPRYLITVTGKKLTVTCSQNMNHEYMSWYRQDPGLGLRQIYYSMNVEVTDKGDVPEGYKVSRKEKRNFPLILESPSPNQTSLYFCASSLWGANEKLFFGSGTQLSVL.

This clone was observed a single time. In DNA, the CDR3 is TGTGCCAGTAAGGACAGGGCCCGGTACTCCTACGAGCAGTACTTC. This encodes CASKDRARYSYEQYF. The rearrangement joins TRBV19 to TRBJ2-7; 8 bases fit TRBD1. Germline CDR1 and CDR2: LNHDA and SQIVND (reference sequence). The ends lost 7 bases at V and 0 bases at J; junction bases unmatched: 8. The CDR3 is 15 amino acids.

The CDR3 here is CASSPLTGSFETQYF. Here the CDR3 DNA reads TGTGCCAGCTCACCCTTAACAGGGTCGTTTGAGACCCAGTACTTC. V and J are TRBV18 and TRBJ2-5; D is perhaps TRBD1 (6 bases). V dropped 3 bases and J dropped 5 bases, with 16 bases sitting between them. The CDR3 runs to 15 residues. The germline V gene has CDR1 KGHSH and CDR2 LQKENI.

The CDR3 region is CASSLSRGAANEKLFF. Written as DNA, the CDR3 is TGTGCCAGCTCACTGTCCAGGGGGGCAGCTAATGAAAAACTGTTTTTT. The chain recombines TRBV18 with TRBJ1-4, with 7 bases aligning to TRBD1. The V gene's germline CDR1 is KGHSH and CDR2 LQKENI. V was pared by 4 bases and J by 3 bases, with 8 bases of the junction left unmatched. The CDR3 spans 16 residues.

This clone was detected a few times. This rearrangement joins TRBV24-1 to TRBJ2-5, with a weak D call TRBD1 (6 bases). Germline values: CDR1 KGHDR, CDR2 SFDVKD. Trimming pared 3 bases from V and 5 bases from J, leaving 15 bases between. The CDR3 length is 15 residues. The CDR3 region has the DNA TGTGCCACCAGTGATGGGGTTCAGGGGCGGGAGACCCAGTACTTC. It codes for CATSDGVQGRETQYF.

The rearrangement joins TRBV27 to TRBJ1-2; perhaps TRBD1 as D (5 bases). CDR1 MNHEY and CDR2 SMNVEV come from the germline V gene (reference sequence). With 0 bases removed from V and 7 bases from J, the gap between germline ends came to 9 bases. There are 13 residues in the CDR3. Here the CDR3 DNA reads TGTGCCAGCAGTTTATCGAGGACATCTGGCTACACCTTC. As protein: CASSLSRTSGYTF.

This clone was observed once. Here the CDR3 reads CASSPQQGANYGYTF. In DNA, the CDR3 is TGTGCCAGCTCACCGCAACAGGGCGCTAACTATGGCTACACCTTC. This chain uses TRBV18 with TRBJ1-2; possibly TRBD1 for D (6 bases). V was pared by 3 bases and J by 0 bases, with 11 bases between. The CDR3 runs 15 residues. The germline V gene encodes CDR1 KGHSH and CDR2 LQKENI.

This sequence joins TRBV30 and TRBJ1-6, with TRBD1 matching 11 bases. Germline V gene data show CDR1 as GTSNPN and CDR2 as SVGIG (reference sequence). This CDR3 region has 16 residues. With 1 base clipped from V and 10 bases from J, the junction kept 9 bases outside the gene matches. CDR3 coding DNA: TGTGCCTGGAGTGGGCCCCCTGGGACAGGGGGATCACCCCTCCACTTT. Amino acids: CAWSGPPGTGGSPLHF. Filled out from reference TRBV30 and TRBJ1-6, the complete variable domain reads SQTIHQWPATLVQPVGSPLSLECTVEGTSNPNLYWYRQAAGRGLQLLFYSVGIGQISSEVPQNLSASRPQDRQFILSSKKLLLSDSGFYLCAWSGPPGTGGSPLHFGNGTRLTVT.

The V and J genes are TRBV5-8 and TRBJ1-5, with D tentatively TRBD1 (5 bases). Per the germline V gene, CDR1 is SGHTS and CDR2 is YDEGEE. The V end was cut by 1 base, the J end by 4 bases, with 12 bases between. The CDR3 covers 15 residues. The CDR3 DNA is TGTGCCAGCAGCTTGTATCAGGGAGGTAATCAGCCCCAGCATTTT. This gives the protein CASSLYQGGNQPQHF.

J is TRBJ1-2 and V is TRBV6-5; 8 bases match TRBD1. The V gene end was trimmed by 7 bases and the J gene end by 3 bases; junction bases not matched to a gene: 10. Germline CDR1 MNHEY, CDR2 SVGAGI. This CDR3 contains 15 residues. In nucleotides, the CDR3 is TGTGCCAGCAAGCCGGGGCAGGGGGCGGACTATGGCTACACCTTC. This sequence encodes CASKPGQGADYGYTF.

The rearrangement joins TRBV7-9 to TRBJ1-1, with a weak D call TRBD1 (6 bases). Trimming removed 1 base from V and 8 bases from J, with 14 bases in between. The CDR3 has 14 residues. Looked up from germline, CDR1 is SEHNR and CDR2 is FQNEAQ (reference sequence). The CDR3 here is CASSLGSGVLEAFF. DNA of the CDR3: TGTGCCAGCAGCTTAGGCTCAGGGGTCCTCGAAGCTTTCTTT.

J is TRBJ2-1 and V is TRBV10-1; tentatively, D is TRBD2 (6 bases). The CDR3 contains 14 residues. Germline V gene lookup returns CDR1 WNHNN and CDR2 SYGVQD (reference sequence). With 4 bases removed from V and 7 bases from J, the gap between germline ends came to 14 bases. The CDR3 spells CASSAGTPRNEQFF. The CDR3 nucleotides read TGCGCCAGCAGTGCCGGGACTCCAAGAAATGAGCAGTTCTTC.

This CDR3 is CASSLARAVSYGYTF. The CDR3 nucleotides read TGTGCCAGCAGCTTAGCGAGGGCAGTATCCTATGGCTACACCTTC. The rearrangement joins TRBV7-8 to TRBJ1-2; D not certain. V was shortened by 0 bases and J by 4 bases, with 12 bases between the two germline ends. There are 15 residues in the CDR3. Germline CDR1 and CDR2: SGHVS and FQNEAQ.

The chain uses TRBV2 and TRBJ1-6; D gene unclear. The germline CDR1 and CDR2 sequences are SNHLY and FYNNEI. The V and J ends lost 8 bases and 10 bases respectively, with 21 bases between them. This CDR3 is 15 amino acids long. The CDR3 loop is CASGEGDRSWSPLHF. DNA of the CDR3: TGTGCCAGCGGGGAGGGTGATCGATCATGGTCACCCCTCCACTTT.

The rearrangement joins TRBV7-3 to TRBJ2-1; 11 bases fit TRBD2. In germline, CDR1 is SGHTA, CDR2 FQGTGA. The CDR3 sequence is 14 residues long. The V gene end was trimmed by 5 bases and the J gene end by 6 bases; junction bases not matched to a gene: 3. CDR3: CASSVSGGGNEQFF. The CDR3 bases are TGTGCCAGCAGCGTTAGCGGGGGGGGCAATGAGCAGTTCTTC.

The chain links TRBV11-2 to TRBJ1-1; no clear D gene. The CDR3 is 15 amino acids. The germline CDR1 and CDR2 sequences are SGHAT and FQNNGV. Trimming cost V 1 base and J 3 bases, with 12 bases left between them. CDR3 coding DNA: TGTGCCAGCAGCTTAGGATTCGGGTTCTACACTGAAGCTTTCTTT. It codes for CASSLGFGFYTEAFF.

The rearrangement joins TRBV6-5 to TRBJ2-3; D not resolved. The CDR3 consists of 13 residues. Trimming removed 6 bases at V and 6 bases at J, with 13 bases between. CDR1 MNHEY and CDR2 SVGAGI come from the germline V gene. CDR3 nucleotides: TGTGCCAGCAGGCCCCCCCAGGCTGATACGCAGTATTTT. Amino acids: CASRPPQADTQYF.

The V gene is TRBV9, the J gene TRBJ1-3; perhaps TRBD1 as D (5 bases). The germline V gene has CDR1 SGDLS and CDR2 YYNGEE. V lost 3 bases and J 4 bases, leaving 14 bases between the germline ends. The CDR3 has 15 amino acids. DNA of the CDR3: TGTGCCAGCAGCGCTCAACAGGTTCCGGGAAACACCATATATTTT. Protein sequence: CASSAQQVPGNTIYF.

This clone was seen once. The CDR3 DNA follows: TGTGCCAGCAGTTTATTAGGGACAGGGGACTATGGCTACACCTTC. Protein product: CASSLLGTGDYGYTF. The chain is built from TRBV28 and TRBJ1-2; TRBD1 aligns across 10 bases. The CDR3 contains 15 residues. The ends lost 1 base at V and 3 bases at J; junction bases unmatched: 2. Germline V gene sequence: CDR1 MDHEN, CDR2 SYDVKM.

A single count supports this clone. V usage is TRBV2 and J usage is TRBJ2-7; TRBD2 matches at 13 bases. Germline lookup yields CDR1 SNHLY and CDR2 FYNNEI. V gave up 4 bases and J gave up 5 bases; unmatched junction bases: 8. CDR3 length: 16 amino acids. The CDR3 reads CASSAPRTSGRDEQYF. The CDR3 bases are TGTGCCAGCAGTGCCCCCCGGACTAGCGGGAGAGACGAGCAGTACTTC.

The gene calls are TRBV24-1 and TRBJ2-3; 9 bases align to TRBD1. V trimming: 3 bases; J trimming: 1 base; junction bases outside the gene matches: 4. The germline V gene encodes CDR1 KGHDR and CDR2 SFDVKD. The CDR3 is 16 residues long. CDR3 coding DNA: TGTGCCACCAGTGATAGCCGGGACAGGGGCACAGATACGCAGTATTTT. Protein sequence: CATSDSRDRGTDTQYF.

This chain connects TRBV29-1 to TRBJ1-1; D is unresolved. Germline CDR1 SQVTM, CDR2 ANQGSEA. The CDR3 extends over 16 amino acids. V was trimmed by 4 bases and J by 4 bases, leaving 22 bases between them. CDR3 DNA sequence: TGCAGCGTTGGTCCGGGGTTTGTAGGGTTGGGCACTGAAGCTTTCTTT. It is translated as CSVGPGFVGLGTEAFF.

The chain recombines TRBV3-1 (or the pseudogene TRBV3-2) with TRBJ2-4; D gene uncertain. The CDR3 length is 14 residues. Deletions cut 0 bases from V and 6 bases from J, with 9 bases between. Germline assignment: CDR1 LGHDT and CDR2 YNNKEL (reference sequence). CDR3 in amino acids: CASSQDWSGNIQYF. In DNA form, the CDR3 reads TGTGCCAGCAGCCAAGATTGGTCGGGAAACATTCAGTACTTC.

CDR3 region: CASIREPSTDTQYF. The CDR3 bases are TGTGCCAGCATACGGGAACCGAGCACAGATACGCAGTATTTT. The chain couples TRBV2 to TRBJ2-3, with D possibly being TRBD2 (5 bases). This CDR3 contains 14 residues. The V end lost 7 bases, the J end lost 0 bases, and 11 bases lay between the germline ends. CDR1 and CDR2 (germline): SNHLY, FYNNEI. The variable domain in full, with the rest retrieved from reference TRBV2 and TRBJ2-3, is EPEVTQTPSHQVTQMGQEVILRCVPISNHLYFYWYRQILGQKVEFLVSFYNNEISEKSEIFDDQFSVERPDGSNFTLKIRSTKLEDSAMYFCASIREPSTDTQYFGPGTRLTVL.

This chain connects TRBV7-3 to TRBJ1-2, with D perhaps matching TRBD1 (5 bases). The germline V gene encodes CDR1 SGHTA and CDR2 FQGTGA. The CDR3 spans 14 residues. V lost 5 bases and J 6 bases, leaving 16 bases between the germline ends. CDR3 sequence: CASSISGLVNGYTF. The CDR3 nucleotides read TGTGCCAGCAGCATCTCGGGACTGGTCAATGGCTACACCTTC.

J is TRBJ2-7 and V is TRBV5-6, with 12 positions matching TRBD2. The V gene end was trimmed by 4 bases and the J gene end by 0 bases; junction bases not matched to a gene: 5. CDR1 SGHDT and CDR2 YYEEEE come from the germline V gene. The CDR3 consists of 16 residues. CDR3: CASSRTSGASSYEQYF. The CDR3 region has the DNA TGTGCCAGCAGCAGGACTAGCGGGGCCAGCTCCTACGAGCAGTACTTC.

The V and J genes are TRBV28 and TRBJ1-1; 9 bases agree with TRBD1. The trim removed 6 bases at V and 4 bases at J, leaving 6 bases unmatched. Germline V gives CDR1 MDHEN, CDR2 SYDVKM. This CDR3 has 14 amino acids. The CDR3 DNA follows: TGTGCCAGCAGACGGGGACAGGGTGGCACTGAAGCTTTCTTT. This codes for CASRRGQGGTEAFF.